This T cell receptor (beta chain) was captured by sequencing in a study of beta chain features in type 1 diabetes. Study findings and constraints: More deletions and fewer insertions at VDJ junctions were found in patients with type 1 diabetes. Among all four CD4+ subsets, Type 1 diabetes patients had TCRB CDR3s that were moderately but significantly shorter.

CDR1 and CDR2 (germline): SGHRS, YFSETQ. Trimming removed 0 bases at V and 2 bases at J, with 8 bases between. This CDR3 has 14 residues. Investigators reverse transcribed all isolated RNA, so they sequenced expressed TCRB transcripts. Sequencing was performed with immunoSEQ multiplex PCR; in TCRdb, only in-frame clones are kept and a portion is missing. The profile shows a few hundred thousand clones, about 11% of them singletons. This clone showed up just a few times. Its antigen is unknown. The gene calls are TRBV5-1 and TRBJ2-5; D not resolved. The material sequenced was naive CD4+ T cells from blood. The receptor was isolated from a man aged 25 to 40 with type 1 diabetes. CDR3 in DNA: TGCGCCAGCAGCTTGGAATTTAGACAAGAGACCCAGTACTTC. It yields the protein CASSLEFRQETQYF.